The 28 T cell receptor beta chains listed next were all sequenced from one sample in a study of a mutant IDH1 vaccine in newly diagnosed glioma. Time point specified: week 35, safety follow-up. Topical imiquimod was applied with each vaccine dose, which held 300 ug of mutant IDH1 20-mer peptide. Their specific antigens are unknown. Using immunoSEQ multiplex PCR, the repertoire was profiled, and TCRdb retains in-frame clones only, with some absent. This sample yields roughly 52,000 clones, of which about three quarters are seen a single time; 9.5% to 15% belongs to the top ten. The specimen was PBMCs, collected from a glioma patient whose treatment included an IDH1 peptide vaccine. All receptors derive from a man aged 40-49 years with glioma.

This clone has only a few counts. This chain joins TRBV18 and TRBJ2-1; D is possibly TRBD2 (6 bases). V was shortened by 1 base and J by 0 bases, with 13 bases between the two germline ends. Germline CDR1 reads KGHSH; CDR2 reads LQKENI. CDR3 length: 17 amino acids. In nucleotides, the CDR3 is TGTGCCAGCTCACCACGGCTGGGCGGGGCCTCCTACAATGAGCAGTTCTTC. As protein: CASSPRLGGASYNEQFF.

This clone is a singleton in its sample. This chain uses TRBV2 with TRBJ2-5; 7 bases match TRBD1. The germline V gene encodes CDR1 SNHLY and CDR2 FYNNEI. The CDR3 sequence is 15 residues long. Germline trimming cut 7 bases from V and 7 bases from J; bases unmatched to any gene: 15. CDR3 DNA: TGTGCCAGCACCGAAGGTGAGACAGGGTTAGGGACCCAGTACTTC. Its translation is CASTEGETGLGTQYF.

The chain has TRBV5-8 and TRBJ2-7, with 13 nucleotides matching TRBD2. Trimming took 4 bases from V and 9 from J; bases not matched to a gene: 10. Germline CDR1 SGHTS, CDR2 YDEGEE. The CDR3 contains 15 residues. CDR3 in amino acids: CASSDTGLAGDRQYV. CDR3 in DNA: TGTGCCAGCAGCGATACCGGACTAGCGGGAGATCGGCAGTACGTC.

The chain carries TRBV4-3 and TRBJ1-6, with D unclear. This CDR3 has 13 amino acids. Trimming cost V 2 bases and J 7 bases, with 6 bases left between them. Per germline, CDR1 LGHNA and CDR2 YSLEER. The CDR3: CASSQYANSPLHF. CDR3 bases: TGCGCCAGCAGCCAATACGCGAATTCACCCCTCCACTTT.

The chain links TRBV6-5 to TRBJ1-1; D perhaps matches TRBD1 (5 bases). The ends were cut back, 8 bases at V and 0 bases at J, with 7 bases in the middle. The CDR3 spans 12 residues. Germline loops: CDR1 MNHEY, CDR2 SVGAGI. This CDR3 reads CASRGMNTEAFF. The CDR3 DNA follows: TGTGCCAGCCGGGGCATGAACACTGAAGCTTTCTTT.

This rearrangement joins TRBV6-5 to TRBJ2-7, with D unclear. The CDR3 length is 14 residues. Germline lookup yields CDR1 MNHEY and CDR2 SVGAGI. The ends were cut back, 4 bases at V and 0 bases at J, with 10 bases in the middle. The CDR3 DNA reads TGTGCCAGCAGTTCATACTGGGACTCCTACGAGCAGTACTTC. Protein sequence: CASSSYWDSYEQYF.

Details on this clone: This specimen includes other DNA sequences encoding the same CDR3. V is TRBV9 and J is TRBJ1-5; D is possibly TRBD1 (5 bases). In germline, CDR1 is SGDLS, CDR2 YYNGEE. CDR3 size: 14 residues. The V gene lost 4 bases and the J gene lost 0 bases, with 8 bases spanning the gap. The DNA of the CDR3 is TGTGCCAGCAGCCGAGGGGTTAGCAATCAGCCCCAGCATTTT. Amino acids: CASSRGVSNQPQHF.

This rearrangement joins TRBV19 to TRBJ1-5; D may be TRBD1 (6 bases). V was trimmed by 9 bases and J by 2 bases, leaving 14 bases between them. Looked up from germline, CDR1 is LNHDA and CDR2 is SQIVND (reference sequence). This CDR3 region has 14 residues. CDR3 protein: CASHIRGGNQPQHF. The CDR3, as DNA: TGTGCCAGCCACATCAGGGGTGGCAATCAGCCCCAGCATTTT. The full variable domain, its missing parts supplied by reference TRBV19 and TRBJ1-5, is DGGITQSPKYLFRKEGQNVTLSCEQNLNHDAMYWYRQDPGQGLRLIYYSQIVNDFQKGDIAEGYSVSREKKESFPLTVTSAQKNPTAFYLCASHIRGGNQPQHFGDGTRLSIL.

J is TRBJ1-5 and V is TRBV10-2; no definite D call. This CDR3 is built from 15 residues. The V end was cut by 3 bases, the J end by 0 bases, with 9 bases between. Germline CDR1 and CDR2: WSHSY and SAAADI. The CDR3 protein is CASSETDYSNQPQHF. CDR3 bases: TGCGCCAGCAGTGAAACAGATTATAGCAATCAGCCCCAGCATTTT.

Only a few counts were recorded for this clone. The CDR3 loop is CSAMAHAAFF. In DNA, the CDR3 is TGCAGTGCTATGGCGCATGCAGCTTTCTTT. V and J are TRBV20-1 and TRBJ1-1; D unclear. Germline loops: CDR1 DFQATT, CDR2 SNEGSKA (reference sequence). Trimming left V 4 bases short and J 10 bases short, with 10 bases between. There are 10 residues in the CDR3.

V and J are TRBV28 and TRBJ2-7, with a weak D call TRBD1 (6 bases). V was clipped by 2 bases and J by 5 bases, with 13 bases between them. Germline-derived CDR1 and CDR2 are MDHEN and SYDVKM. The CDR3 runs to 14 residues. The CDR3 DNA follows: TGTGCCAGCAGTTTAGTCAGGGGACCGGACGAGCAGTACTTC. It specifies CASSLVRGPDEQYF.

The chain recombines TRBV11-2 with TRBJ1-3; unclear D gene. The CDR3 contains 14 residues. V shed 4 bases and J shed 2 bases, with 9 bases lying between them. Germline V gene sequence: CDR1 SGHAT, CDR2 FQNNGV. CDR3 nucleotides: TGTGCCAGCAGCTACGACTGGACTGGAAACACCATATATTTT. This encodes CASSYDWTGNTIYF.

The chain carries TRBV10-3 and TRBJ2-3; weak D call: TRBD1 (6 bases). The CDR3 is made up of 14 amino acids. Deletions cut 6 bases from V and 3 bases from J, with 13 bases between. The germline CDR1 and CDR2 sequences are ENHRY and SYGVKD. CDR3: CAIRQGQETDTQYF. CDR3 coding DNA: TGTGCCATCAGGCAGGGGCAAGAGACAGATACGCAGTATTTT.

As DNA, the CDR3 is TGCGCCAGCAGCCAAGTATATCCGGGGGACACCTACGAGCAGTACGTC. Translated, it gives CASSQVYPGDTYEQYV. V gene TRBV4-1 combines with J gene TRBJ2-7, with D perhaps assigned TRBD1 or TRBD2 (6 bases each). Germline values: CDR1 MGHRA, CDR2 YSYEKL. Trimming took 1 base from V and 2 from J, leaving 15 bases between them. The CDR3 loop spans 16 amino acids.

This clone was counted only a few times. J is TRBJ2-5 and V is TRBV2; TRBD2 matches at 10 bases. The CDR3 totals 15 residues. The germline V gene has CDR1 SNHLY and CDR2 FYNNEI. J lost 11 bases, V lost 5 bases, and 14 bases had no gene match. The CDR3 coding sequence is TGTGCCAGCAGTTCGGCCCTAGCGGGAGACTGGGAGCAGTACTTC. Translation: CASSSALAGDWEQYF.

The CDR3 nucleotides are TGCGCCAGCAGCAGACAGGGGACGGATAATTCACCCCTCCACTTT. Translating gives CASSRQGTDNSPLHF. J is TRBJ1-6 and V is TRBV5-1, with 8 bases aligning to TRBD1. From germline, CDR1 is SGHRS and CDR2 YFSETQ. This CDR3 is built from 15 residues. V trimming: 4 bases; J trimming: 5 bases; junction bases outside the gene matches: 5. The full variable domain, in which reference TRBV5-1 and TRBJ1-6 provide the parts outside the CDR3, is KAGVTQTPRYLIKTRGQQVTLSCSPISGHRSVSWYQQTPGQGLQFLFEYFSETQRNKGNFPGRFSGRQFSNSRSEMNVSTLELGDSALYLCASSRQGTDNSPLHFGNGTRLTVT.

This clone was seen just once. V usage is TRBV5-4 and J usage is TRBJ2-1, with 9 bases identical to TRBD2. The CDR3 extends over 15 amino acids. Germline V lookup: CDR1 SGHNT, CDR2 YYREEE (reference sequence). The J segment lost 3 bases and the V segment lost 4 bases, leaving 5 bases of the junction unmatched. The CDR3 protein is CASSLRLADYNEQFF. In DNA form, the CDR3 reads TGTGCCAGCAGCCTCCGACTAGCGGACTACAATGAGCAGTTCTTC. The variable domain in full, completed from reference TRBV5-4 and TRBJ2-1, reads ETGVTQSPTHLIKTRGQQVTLRCSSQSGHNTVSWYQQALGQGPQFIFQYYREEENGRGNFPPRFSGLQFPNYSSELNVNALELDDSALYLCASSLRLADYNEQFFGPGTRLTVL.

CDR3 nucleotides: TGTGCCAGCAGTTTTAGCGGGAGGGGGTACGAGCAGTACTTC. It is translated as CASSFSGRGYEQYF. The chain carries TRBV27 and TRBJ2-7; 11 bases line up with TRBD2. Germline V gene sequence: CDR1 MNHEY, CDR2 SMNVEV (reference sequence). V dropped 3 bases and J dropped 4; count of bases not matched to a gene: 2. The CDR3 has 14 residues.

The chain is built from TRBV6-4 and TRBJ2-1; 11 bases align to TRBD2. CDR1 MRHNA and CDR2 SNTAGT come from the germline V gene. This CDR3 has 19 residues. Trimming at V came to 2 bases and at J to 7 bases, leaving 16 bases not matched to a gene. This chain's CDR3 is CASSDPEHQLAGVGNEQFF. Here the CDR3 DNA reads TGTGCCAGCAGTGACCCAGAACACCAACTAGCGGGAGTAGGAAATGAGCAGTTCTTC.

The chain recombines TRBV2 with TRBJ1-5, with TRBD1 identical over 7 bases. Germline lookup yields CDR1 SNHLY and CDR2 FYNNEI. After removal of 7 bases from V and 7 bases from J, the junction contained 10 bases not matched to a gene. The CDR3 consists of 14 residues. CDR3 sequence (DNA): TGTGCCAGCACTATCAACAGGGGTGGACAGCCCCAGCATTTT. Amino acids: CASTINRGGQPQHF.

The CDR3 is CASSPGQNYGYTF. CDR3 sequence (DNA): TGTGCCAGCAGTCCGGGACAGAACTATGGCTACACCTTC. The V call is TRBV2, the J call TRBJ1-2; 7 bases align to TRBD1. CDR3 length: 13 residues. The V gene end was trimmed by 5 bases and the J gene end by 2 bases; junction bases not matched to a gene: 2. Germline V gene lookup returns CDR1 SNHLY and CDR2 FYNNEI. The whole variable domain, remainder taken from reference TRBV2 and TRBJ1-2, is EPEVTQTPSHQVTQMGQEVILRCVPISNHLYFYWYRQILGQKVEFLVSFYNNEISEKSEIFDDQFSVERPDGSNFTLKIRSTKLEDSAMYFCASSPGQNYGYTFGSGTRLTVV.

This clone was recorded a few times. The CDR3 nucleotides read TGCAGCGTTGGGGGCAGGGTCTACGAGCAGTACTTC. Encoded protein: CSVGGRVYEQYF. The chain is built from TRBV29-1 and TRBJ2-7, with D perhaps matching TRBD1 (5 bases). Looked up from germline, CDR1 is SQVTM and CDR2 is ANQGSEA. V was cut by 4 bases and J by 3 bases, with 10 bases left in between. This CDR3 has 12 amino acids.

The rearrangement uses TRBV7-9 and TRBJ1-6; tentative D call: TRBD1 (6 bases). Trimming cost V 1 base and J 10 bases, with 11 bases left between them. Per germline, CDR1 SEHNR and CDR2 FQNEAQ (reference sequence). This CDR3 has 14 residues. The CDR3 region is CASSLEQGTSPLHF. The CDR3 DNA reads TGTGCCAGCAGCTTAGAACAGGGTACCTCACCCCTCCACTTT.

The rearrangement joins TRBV30 to TRBJ1-5, with D unresolved. From germline, CDR1 is GTSNPN and CDR2 SVGIG (reference sequence). V was trimmed by 1 base and J by 8 bases, leaving 18 bases between them. This CDR3 has 15 residues. The CDR3 spells CAWSGGDTTREPQHF. The CDR3 region has the DNA TGTGCCTGGAGTGGGGGAGACACCACCCGGGAGCCCCAGCATTTT.

The chain has TRBV29-1 and TRBJ2-2, with D perhaps assigned TRBD1 or TRBD2 (6 bases each). V was cut by 7 bases and J by 5 bases, with 17 bases left in between. The CDR3 has 14 residues. Germline CDR1 and CDR2: SQVTM and ANQGSEA. CDR3 loop: CSAMRGAWTGELFF. For the CDR3, the DNA is TGCAGCGCCATGAGGGGGGCTTGGACCGGGGAGCTGTTTTTT.

The chain uses TRBV19 and TRBJ2-1; TRBD2 is a possible D gene (5 bases). Germline values: CDR1 LNHDA, CDR2 SQIVND (reference sequence). This CDR3 has 11 residues. V lost 5 bases and J lost 10, with 9 bases in between. The CDR3 is CASSQEVEQFF. The CDR3 DNA follows: TGTGCCAGTAGTCAGGAGGTGGAGCAGTTCTTC.

The chain links TRBV7-2 to TRBJ2-7; D gene uncertain. The CDR3 covers 13 residues. CDR1 and CDR2 (germline): SGHTA, FQGNSA. V gave up 1 base and J gave up 1 base, with 5 bases separating them. The CDR3 protein is CASSLGLSYEQYF. CDR3 DNA: TGTGCCAGCAGCTTAGGTTTATCCTACGAGCAGTACTTC. Variable domain in full (rest from reference TRBV7-2 and TRBJ2-7): GAGVSQSPSNKVTEKGKDVELRCDPISGHTALYWYRQSLGQGLEFLIYFQGNSAPDKSGLPSDRFSAERTGGSVSTLTIQRTQQEDSAVYLCASSLGLSYEQYFGPGTRLTVT.

The chain joins TRBV11-2 to TRBJ2-7, with 7 bases matching TRBD2. CDR3 length: 14 amino acids. CDR1 and CDR2 (germline): SGHAT, FQNNGV. Germline trimming cut 3 bases from V and 0 bases from J; bases unmatched to any gene: 2. The CDR3 spells CASSLGEGSYEQYV. CDR3 DNA: TGTGCCAGCAGCTTGGGGGAGGGCTCCTACGAGCAGTACGTC.